One sample yielded the 12 T cell receptor beta chains listed below, sequenced in a study of T cell responses to AZD1222 COVID-19 vaccine. TCRdb's table, derived via immunoSEQ multiplex PCR, lists solely in-frame clones and lacks some. The repertoire consists of some 180,000 clones, with 80% to 95% occurring once and the leading ten covering about 2.1%. The sequencing here drew on peripheral blood, taken 28 days after the second AZD1222 dose. The receptors originated from an adult who received the AZD1222 COVID-19 vaccine.

The CDR3 protein is CASSLVVPGIYEQYF. The CDR3 region has the DNA TGTGCCAGCAGCTTAGTAGTTCCGGGGATCTACGAGCAGTACTTC. This sequence joins TRBV7-2 and TRBJ2-7, with a weak D call TRBD2 (5 bases). Germline CDR1 and CDR2: SGHTA and FQGNSA. The CDR3 totals 15 residues. Trimming pared 1 base from V and 3 bases from J, leaving 13 bases between.

The rearrangement joins TRBV28 to TRBJ2-2; D ambiguous. Germline CDR1 reads MDHEN; CDR2 reads SYDVKM. This CDR3 has 14 residues. V was trimmed by 7 bases and J by 0 bases, leaving 9 bases between them. Here the CDR3 DNA reads TGTGCCAGCAACGAGGTTCCGAACACCGGGGAGCTGTTTTTT. Translating gives CASNEVPNTGELFF.

The gene calls are TRBV4-2 and TRBJ2-3; tentative D call: TRBD2 (5 bases). This CDR3 has 16 residues. CDR1 is LGHNA, CDR2 YNFKEQ, per germline. Trimming stripped 6 bases from V and 0 bases from J, with 16 bases between. The chain's CDR3 is CASSFSVGPSTDTQYF. CDR3 nucleotide sequence: TGTGCCAGCAGTTTTAGCGTCGGTCCTAGCACAGATACGCAGTATTTT.

The CDR3 is CASTVGTGVNTGELFF. The CDR3 coding sequence is TGTGCCAGCACCGTCGGGACAGGAGTTAACACCGGGGAGCTGTTTTTT. V usage is TRBV7-3 and J usage is TRBJ2-2, with 8 bases matching TRBD1. CDR1 and CDR2 from the germline V gene are SGHTA and FQGTGA. The CDR3 consists of 16 residues. V lost 7 bases, J lost 2 bases, and 9 bases stayed unmatched.

This clone has just one count. The chain has TRBV15 and TRBJ2-5, with 9 nucleotides matching TRBD1. CDR1 and CDR2 (germline): LNHNV, YYDKDF (reference sequence). CDR3 length: 16 amino acids. J gave up 2 bases and V 0 bases, and 4 bases lay outside the gene matches. Here the CDR3 DNA reads TGTGCCACCAGCAGAGATCAGACAGGGGGGCAAGAGACCCAGTACTTC. Its translation: CATSRDQTGGQETQYF.

The rearrangement joins TRBV11-2 to TRBJ2-1; D is possibly TRBD2 (6 bases). Trimming stripped 1 base from V and 3 bases from J, with 13 bases between. The CDR3 totals 16 residues. In germline, CDR1 is SGHAT, CDR2 FQNNGV. The CDR3 region is CASSLAGRGNYNEQFF. CDR3 DNA sequence: TGTGCCAGCAGCTTAGCGGGTCGCGGGAACTACAATGAGCAGTTCTTC.

This chain links TRBV10-3 with TRBJ1-2; 10 bases map to TRBD1. The ends lost 7 bases at V and 2 bases at J; junction bases unmatched: 4. This CDR3 is built from 14 residues. Looked up from germline, CDR1 is ENHRY and CDR2 is SYGVKD. This chain's CDR3 is CAITRGQGNYGYTF. The CDR3 nucleotides read TGTGCCATCACCCGGGGACAGGGGAACTATGGCTACACCTTC.

The J gene is TRBJ2-1, the V gene TRBV19, with 7 bases aligning to TRBD1. Per germline, CDR1 LNHDA and CDR2 SQIVND (reference sequence). There are 15 residues in the CDR3. Unmatched junction bases numbered 4, after V lost 5 bases and J lost 0 bases. CDR3 sequence (DNA): TGTGCCAGTAGTCTGGGACAGAGCTCCTACAATGAGCAGTTCTTC. This gives the protein CASSLGQSSYNEQFF.

CDR3 DNA sequence: TGTGCCAGCAGTACAGGACAGGGAAGAGCTTTCTTT. It encodes CASSTGQGRAFF. V is TRBV6-4 and J is TRBJ1-1, with 8 bases that match TRBD1. The CDR3 consists of 12 residues. J lost 10 bases, V lost 5 bases, and 6 bases had no gene match. CDR1 MRHNA and CDR2 SNTAGT come from the germline V gene.

This chain links TRBV28 with TRBJ2-5; D assignment may be TRBD1 or TRBD2 (5 bases each). The CDR3 loop spans 14 amino acids. The germline V gene encodes CDR1 MDHEN and CDR2 SYDVKM. The V end lost 1 base, the J end lost 4 bases, and 10 bases lay between the germline ends. CDR3 DNA sequence: TGTGCCAGCAGTTTATTTGGGGGATCAGAGACCCAGTACTTC. This sequence encodes CASSLFGGSETQYF.

This chain uses TRBV28 with TRBJ1-5; 7 bases are a match to TRBD1. After removal of 6 bases from V and 2 bases from J, the junction contained 13 bases not matched to a gene. The CDR3 has 17 residues. Germline loops: CDR1 MDHEN, CDR2 SYDVKM. The CDR3 region has the DNA TGTGCCAGCAGCAAACCAACACAGGGGAAGGGCAATCAGCCCCAGCATTTT. As protein: CASSKPTQGKGNQPQHF.

In its sample, this clone was seen once. V and J are TRBV27 and TRBJ2-1; D call uncertain. The CDR3 is 11 amino acids. V lost 6 bases to trimming and J lost 10 bases, with 10 bases between them. Germline V gives CDR1 MNHEY, CDR2 SMNVEV (reference sequence). The CDR3 is CASSYGHEQFF. In DNA, the CDR3 is TGTGCCAGCAGCTACGGGCACGAGCAGTTCTTC.